What follows describes a single T cell receptor (beta chain). What it recognizes is unknown. This record belongs to a study of Ad26.COV2.S vaccination and SARS-CoV-2 variants. Study context: Ad26.COV2.S was injected intramuscularly once or twice, 56 days apart.

Libraries were prepared by immunoSEQ multiplex PCR; TCRdb keeps only in-frame clonotypes and omits some of them. This table holds about 350,000 clones, 88% found once. General study findings and limits: Assessments of TCR breadth and depth may have underestimated the total T cell responses.

Specified treatment: about 20 received Ad26.COV2.S at low or high dose, single or two shots; 5 received placebo; per-sample allocation not given. Sample collection was performed on day 63 after the first vaccine or placebo injection. Source: peripheral blood, taken in a trial of Ad26.COV2.S vaccine versus placebo. The clonotype comes from a person between 18 and 65 years old who received the Ad26.COV2.S COVID-19 vaccine or a placebo.

The chain's CDR3 is CASSFEGSNQPQHF. The CDR3, as DNA: TGTGCCAGCAGCTTCGAGGGCTCCAATCAGCCCCAGCATTTT. The V call is TRBV7-9, the J call TRBJ1-5; D not resolved. The CDR3 loop spans 14 amino acids. Deletions cut 3 bases from V and 3 bases from J, with 9 bases between. Per germline, CDR1 SEHNR and CDR2 FQNEAQ (reference sequence).